This T cell receptor (beta chain) was retrieved from a study of blood T cell repertoires in COVID-19. In the authors' methods: Researchers report that nucleated cell counts were estimated from reference gene primer amplification. Method: immunoSEQ multiplex PCR; TCRdb's copy keeps in-frame clones and lacks some. That table is the source of V, J and clone size, and D and trimming were worked out from the DNA. Here the sample spans roughly 150,000 clones, about three quarters being singletons. This clone was counted a few times. J lost 2 bases, V lost 2 bases, and 2 bases had no gene match. CDR3 length: 15 amino acids. Looked up from germline, CDR1 is SGHAT and CDR2 is FQNNGV.

The chain couples TRBV11-2 to TRBJ1-4; 7 bases fit TRBD1. This TCR was recovered from a man aged 65 to 79 with acute or convalescent COVID-19. Specimen: peripheral blood. CDR3 sequence: CASSLRGLTNEKLFF. In nucleotides, the CDR3 is TGTGCCAGCAGCTTAAGGGGGCTGACTAATGAAAAACTGTTTTTT.